The table lists the clone carrying this T cell receptor (beta chain) with a count of one. The antigen remains undetermined. Deletions cut 4 bases from V and 4 bases from J, with 17 bases between. Looked up from germline, CDR1 is KGHDR and CDR2 is SFDVKD. The CDR3 spans 16 residues. CD8+ and CD4+ blood T cells underwent TCR beta sequencing. This sample stems from a study of CD8 T cells in Susac syndrome. The study's findings and limits: Individuals included in the TCR sequencing and HLA analysis were acknowledged by the study to be relatively few in number.

cDNA came from roughly 0.53 to 1 ug RNA primed by random hexamers. TCR beta CDR3 was amplified by immunoSEQ multiplex PCR. This amplification extended across 54 Vbeta and 13 Jbeta segments. TCRdb reprocessed the immunoSEQ multiplex PCR reads with MiXCR, giving one entry per CDR3 protein. The sample holds 130,000 to 150,000 distinct CDR3 sequences, around 94% seen once. The sequencing sample was made of CD4+ T cells from PBMCs. This chain links TRBV24-1 with TRBJ2-3; possible D gene TRBD1, 6 bases. The TCR sequence derives from a human donor in good health. For the CDR3, the DNA is TGTGCCACCAGTGACCGAAGGGGGTCCGGCGCAGATACGCAGTATTTT. It translates to CATSDRRGSGADTQYF.